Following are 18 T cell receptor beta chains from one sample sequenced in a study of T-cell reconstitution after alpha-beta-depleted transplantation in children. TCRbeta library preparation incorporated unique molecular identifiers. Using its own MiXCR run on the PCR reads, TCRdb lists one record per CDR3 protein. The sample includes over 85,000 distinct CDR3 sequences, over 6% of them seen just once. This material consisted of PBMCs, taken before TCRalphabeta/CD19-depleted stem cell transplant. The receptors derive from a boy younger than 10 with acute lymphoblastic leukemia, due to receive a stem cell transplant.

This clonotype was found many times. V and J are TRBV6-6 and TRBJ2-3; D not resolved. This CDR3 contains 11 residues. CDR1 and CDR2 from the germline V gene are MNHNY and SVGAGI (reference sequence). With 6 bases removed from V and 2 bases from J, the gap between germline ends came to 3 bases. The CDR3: CASRITDTQYF. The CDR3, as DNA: TGTGCCAGCAGAATCACAGATACGCAGTATTTT.

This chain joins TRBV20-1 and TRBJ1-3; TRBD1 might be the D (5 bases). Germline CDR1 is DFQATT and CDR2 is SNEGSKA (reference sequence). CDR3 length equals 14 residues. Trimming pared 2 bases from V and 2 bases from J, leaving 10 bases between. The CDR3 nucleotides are TGCAGTGCTAGACAGGGCGGCACTGGAAACACCATATATTTT. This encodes CSARQGGTGNTIYF.

CDR3 coding DNA: TGCGCCAGCAGTCCCCAAGGGGGGGTTCCCTATGGCTACACCTTC. Translating gives CASSPQGGVPYGYTF. The rearrangement uses TRBV23-1 and TRBJ1-2, with D tentatively TRBD1 (6 bases). TRBV23-1 is classed as an ORF, of uncertain function. V dropped 4 bases and J dropped 4 bases, with 16 bases sitting between them. This CDR3 spans 15 amino acids.

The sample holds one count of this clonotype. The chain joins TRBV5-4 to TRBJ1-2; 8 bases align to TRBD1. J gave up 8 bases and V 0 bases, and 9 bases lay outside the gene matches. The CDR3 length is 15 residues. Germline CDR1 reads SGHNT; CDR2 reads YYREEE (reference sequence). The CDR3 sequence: CASSLAGQGAWGYTF. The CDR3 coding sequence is TGTGCCAGCAGCTTGGCCGGCCAGGGGGCGTGGGGCTACACCTTC.

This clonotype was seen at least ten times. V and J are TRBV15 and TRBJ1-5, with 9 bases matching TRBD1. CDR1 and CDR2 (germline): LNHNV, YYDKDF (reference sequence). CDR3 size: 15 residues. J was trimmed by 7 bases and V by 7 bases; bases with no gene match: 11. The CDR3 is CATKRDRALGQPQHF. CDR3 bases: TGTGCCACCAAAAGGGACAGGGCCCTGGGGCAGCCCCAGCATTTT.

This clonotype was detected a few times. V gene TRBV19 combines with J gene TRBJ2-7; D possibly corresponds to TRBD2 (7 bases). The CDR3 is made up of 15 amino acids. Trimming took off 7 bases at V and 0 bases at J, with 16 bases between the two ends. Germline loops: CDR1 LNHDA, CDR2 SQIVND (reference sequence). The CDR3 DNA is TGTGCCAGTACCCCGGCGGGGGCGAGCTCCTACGAGCAGTACTTC. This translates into CASTPAGASSYEQYF.

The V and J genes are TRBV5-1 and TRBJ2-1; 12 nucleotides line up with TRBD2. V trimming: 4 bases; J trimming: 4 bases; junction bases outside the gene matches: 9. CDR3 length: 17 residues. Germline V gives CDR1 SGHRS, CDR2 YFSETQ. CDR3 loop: CASSPSYLAGGYNEQFF. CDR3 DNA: TGCGCCAGCAGCCCCTCCTACCTAGCGGGGGGGTACAATGAGCAGTTCTTC. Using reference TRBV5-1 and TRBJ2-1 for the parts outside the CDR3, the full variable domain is KAGVTQTPRYLIKTRGQQVTLSCSPISGHRSVSWYQQTPGQGLQFLFEYFSETQRNKGNFPGRFSGRQFSNSRSEMNVSTLELGDSALYLCASSPSYLAGGYNEQFFGPGTRLTVL.

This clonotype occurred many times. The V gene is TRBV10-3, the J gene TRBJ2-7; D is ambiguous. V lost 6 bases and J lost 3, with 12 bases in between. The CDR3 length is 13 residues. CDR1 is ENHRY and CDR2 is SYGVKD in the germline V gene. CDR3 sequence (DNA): TGTGCCATCAGCCTCCTCTCTGACTACGAGCAGTACTTC. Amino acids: CAISLLSDYEQYF.

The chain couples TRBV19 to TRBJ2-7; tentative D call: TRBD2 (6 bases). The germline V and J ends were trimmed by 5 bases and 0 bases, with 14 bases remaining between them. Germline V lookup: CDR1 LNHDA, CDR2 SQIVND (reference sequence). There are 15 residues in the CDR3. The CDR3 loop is CASSPWGESSYEQYF. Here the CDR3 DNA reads TGTGCCAGTAGTCCTTGGGGGGAGAGCTCCTACGAGCAGTACTTC.

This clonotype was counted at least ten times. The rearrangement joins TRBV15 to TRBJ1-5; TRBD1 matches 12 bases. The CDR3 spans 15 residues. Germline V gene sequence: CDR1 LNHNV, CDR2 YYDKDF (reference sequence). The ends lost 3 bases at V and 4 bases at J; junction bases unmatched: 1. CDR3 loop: CATSRGQGANQPQHF. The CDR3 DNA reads TGTGCCACCAGCAGGGGACAGGGGGCTAATCAGCCCCAGCATTTT.

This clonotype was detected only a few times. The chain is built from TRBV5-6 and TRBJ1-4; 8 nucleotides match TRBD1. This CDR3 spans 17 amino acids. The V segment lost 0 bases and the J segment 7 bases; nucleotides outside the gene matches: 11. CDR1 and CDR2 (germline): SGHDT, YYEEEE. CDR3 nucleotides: TGTGCCAGCAGCTTGGGTCCCCCCGGACAGGGTGGTGAAAAACTGTTTTTT. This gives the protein CASSLGPPGQGGEKLFF.

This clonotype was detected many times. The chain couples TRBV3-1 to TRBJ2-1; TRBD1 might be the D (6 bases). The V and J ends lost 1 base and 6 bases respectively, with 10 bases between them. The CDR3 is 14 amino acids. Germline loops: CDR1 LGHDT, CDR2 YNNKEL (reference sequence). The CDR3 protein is CASSQGGPGNEQFF. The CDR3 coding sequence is TGTGCCAGCAGCCAAGGGGGGCCGGGCAATGAGCAGTTCTTC.

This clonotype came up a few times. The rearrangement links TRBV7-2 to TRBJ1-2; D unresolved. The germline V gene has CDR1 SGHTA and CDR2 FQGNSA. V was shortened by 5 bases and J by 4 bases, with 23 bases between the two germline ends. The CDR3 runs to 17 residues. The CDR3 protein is CASSVQARRRAGYGYTF. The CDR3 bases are TGTGCCAGCAGCGTGCAAGCGAGGCGTCGAGCGGGCTATGGCTACACCTTC.

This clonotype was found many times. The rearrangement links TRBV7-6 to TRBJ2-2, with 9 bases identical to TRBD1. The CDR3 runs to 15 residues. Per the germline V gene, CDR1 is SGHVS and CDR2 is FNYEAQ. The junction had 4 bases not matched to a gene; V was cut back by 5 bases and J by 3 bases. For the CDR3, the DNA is TGTGCCAGCAGCGAGGGACAGGGAGACACCGGGGAGCTGTTTTTT. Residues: CASSEGQGDTGELFF.

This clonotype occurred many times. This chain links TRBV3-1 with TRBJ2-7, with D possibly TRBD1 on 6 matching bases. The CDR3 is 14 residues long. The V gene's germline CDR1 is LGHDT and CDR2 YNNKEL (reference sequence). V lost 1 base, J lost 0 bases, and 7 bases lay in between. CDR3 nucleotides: TGTGCCAGCAGCCAAGGGACAGCCTCCTACGAGCAGTACTTC. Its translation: CASSQGTASYEQYF.

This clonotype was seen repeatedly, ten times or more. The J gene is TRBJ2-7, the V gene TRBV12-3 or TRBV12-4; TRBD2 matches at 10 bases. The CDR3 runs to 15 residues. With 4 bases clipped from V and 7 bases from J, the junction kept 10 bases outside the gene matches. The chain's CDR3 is CASSYSSGGEWEQYF. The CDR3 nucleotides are TGTGCCAGCAGTTACTCAAGCGGGGGGGAGTGGGAGCAGTACTTC.

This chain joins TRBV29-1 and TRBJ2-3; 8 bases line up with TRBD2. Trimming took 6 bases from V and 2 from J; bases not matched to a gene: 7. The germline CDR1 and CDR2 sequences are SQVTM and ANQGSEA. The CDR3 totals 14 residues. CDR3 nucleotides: TGCAGCGTGGGGACTAGGATCACCACAGATACGCAGTATTTT. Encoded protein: CSVGTRITTDTQYF.

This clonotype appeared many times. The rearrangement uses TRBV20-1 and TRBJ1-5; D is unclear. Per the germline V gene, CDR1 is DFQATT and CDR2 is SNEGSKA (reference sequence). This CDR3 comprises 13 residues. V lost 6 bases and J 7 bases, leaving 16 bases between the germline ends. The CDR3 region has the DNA TGCAGTGCCCGGGGAGGAGTGTACCAGCCCCAGCATTTT. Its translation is CSARGGVYQPQHF.